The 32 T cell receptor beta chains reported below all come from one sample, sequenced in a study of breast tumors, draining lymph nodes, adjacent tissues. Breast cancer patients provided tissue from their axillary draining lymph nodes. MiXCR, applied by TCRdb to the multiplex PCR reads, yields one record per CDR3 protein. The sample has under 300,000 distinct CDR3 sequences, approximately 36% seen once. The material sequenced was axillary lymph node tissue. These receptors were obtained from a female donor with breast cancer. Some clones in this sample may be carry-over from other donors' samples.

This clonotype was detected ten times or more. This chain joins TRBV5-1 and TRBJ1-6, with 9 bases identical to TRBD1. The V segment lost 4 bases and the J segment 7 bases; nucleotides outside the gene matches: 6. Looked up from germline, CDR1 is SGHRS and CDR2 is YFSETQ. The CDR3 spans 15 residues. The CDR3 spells CASSLGDRENSPLHF. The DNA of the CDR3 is TGCGCCAGCAGCCTGGGGGACAGGGAAAATTCACCCCTCCACTTT.

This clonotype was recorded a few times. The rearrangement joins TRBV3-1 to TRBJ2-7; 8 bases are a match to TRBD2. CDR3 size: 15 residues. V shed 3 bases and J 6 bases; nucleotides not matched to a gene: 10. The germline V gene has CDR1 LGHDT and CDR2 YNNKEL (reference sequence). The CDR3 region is CASSQSRGVAFEQYF. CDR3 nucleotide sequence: TGTGCCAGCAGCCAGTCGCGGGGGGTAGCTTTCGAGCAGTACTTC.

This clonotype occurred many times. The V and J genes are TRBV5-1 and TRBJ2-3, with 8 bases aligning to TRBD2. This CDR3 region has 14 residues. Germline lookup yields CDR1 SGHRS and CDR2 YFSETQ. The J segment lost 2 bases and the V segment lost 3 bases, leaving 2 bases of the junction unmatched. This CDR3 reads CASSSGLATDTQYF. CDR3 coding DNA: TGCGCCAGCAGCTCCGGACTAGCCACAGATACGCAGTATTTT.

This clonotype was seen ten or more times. Here the CDR3 DNA reads TGTGCCAGCAGCTTAATGGGGCTTGGAAACACCATATATTTT. Residues: CASSLMGLGNTIYF. The V call is TRBV7-2, the J call TRBJ1-3; D is possibly TRBD1 (5 bases). This CDR3 region has 14 residues. Germline V gene data show CDR1 as SGHTA and CDR2 as FQGNSA. The germline V and J ends were trimmed by 2 bases and 3 bases, with 8 bases remaining between them.

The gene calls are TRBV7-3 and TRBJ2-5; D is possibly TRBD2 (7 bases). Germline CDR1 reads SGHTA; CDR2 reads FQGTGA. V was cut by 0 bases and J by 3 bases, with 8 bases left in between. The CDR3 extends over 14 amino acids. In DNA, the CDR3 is TGTGCCAGCAGCTTAACAGGGGGGGAAGAGACCCAGTACTTC. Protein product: CASSLTGGEETQYF.

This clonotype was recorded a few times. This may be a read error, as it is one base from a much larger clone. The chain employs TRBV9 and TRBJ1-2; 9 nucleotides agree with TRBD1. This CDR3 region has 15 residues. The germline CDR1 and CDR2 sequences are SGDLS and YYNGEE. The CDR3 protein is CASSVGGQGNYGSTF. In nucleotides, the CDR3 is TGTGCCAGCAGCGTAGGGGGACAGGGAAACTATGGCTCCACCTTC.

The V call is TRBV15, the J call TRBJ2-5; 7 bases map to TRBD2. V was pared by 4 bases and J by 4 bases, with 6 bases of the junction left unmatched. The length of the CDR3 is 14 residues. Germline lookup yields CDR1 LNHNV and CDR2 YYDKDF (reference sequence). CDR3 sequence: CATSIPGLPETQYF. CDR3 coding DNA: TGTGCCACCAGCATCCCGGGACTACCAGAGACCCAGTACTTC.

The CDR3 loop is CAWSVLAGTTEAFF. DNA of the CDR3: TGTGCCTGGAGTGTATTGGCAGGGACCACTGAAGCTTTCTTT. The gene calls are TRBV30 and TRBJ1-1, with D possibly being TRBD1 (5 bases). The germline V and J ends were trimmed by 0 bases and 4 bases, with 12 bases remaining between them. Germline V gives CDR1 GTSNPN, CDR2 SVGIG (reference sequence). The CDR3 sequence is 14 residues long. The whole variable domain, filled in from reference TRBV30 and TRBJ1-1, reads SQTIHQWPATLVQPVGSPLSLECTVEGTSNPNLYWYRQAAGRGLQLLFYSVGIGQISSEVPQNLSASRPQDRQFILSSKKLLLSDSGFYLCAWSVLAGTTEAFFGQGTRLTVV.

The CDR3 nucleotides read TGTGCCAGCAGCCCGGCGACCGGGCCCCTAAAAAGTGGCTACACCTTC. This codes for CASSPATGPLKSGYTF. The chain uses TRBV28 and TRBJ1-2; D gene unclear. V was pared by 6 bases and J by 7 bases, with 24 bases between. The CDR3 extends over 16 amino acids. Looked up from germline, CDR1 is MDHEN and CDR2 is SYDVKM.

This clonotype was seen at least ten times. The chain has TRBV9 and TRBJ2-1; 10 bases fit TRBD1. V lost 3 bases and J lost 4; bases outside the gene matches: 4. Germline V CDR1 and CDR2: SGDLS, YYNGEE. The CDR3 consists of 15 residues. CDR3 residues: CASSAEGQGYNEQFF. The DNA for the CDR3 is TGTGCCAGCAGCGCCGAGGGACAGGGGTACAATGAGCAGTTCTTC.

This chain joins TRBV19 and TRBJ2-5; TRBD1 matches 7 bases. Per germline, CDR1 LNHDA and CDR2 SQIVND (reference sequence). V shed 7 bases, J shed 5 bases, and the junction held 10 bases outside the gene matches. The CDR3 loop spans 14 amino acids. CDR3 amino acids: CASTTRQGEETQYF. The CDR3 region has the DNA TGTGCCAGTACCACCCGACAGGGTGAGGAGACCCAGTACTTC.

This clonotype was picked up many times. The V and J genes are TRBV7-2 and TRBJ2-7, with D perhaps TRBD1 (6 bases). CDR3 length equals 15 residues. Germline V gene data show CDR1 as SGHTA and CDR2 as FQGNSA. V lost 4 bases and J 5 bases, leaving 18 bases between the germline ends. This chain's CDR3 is CASSSGQILLDEQYF. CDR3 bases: TGTGCCAGCAGCTCAGGACAGATACTTCTTGACGAGCAGTACTTC.

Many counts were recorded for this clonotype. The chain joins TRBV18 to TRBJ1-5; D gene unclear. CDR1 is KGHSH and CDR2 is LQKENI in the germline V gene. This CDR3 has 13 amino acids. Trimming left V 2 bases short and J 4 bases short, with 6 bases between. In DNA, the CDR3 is TGTGCCAGCTCACCATACGGGAATCAGCCCCAGCATTTT. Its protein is CASSPYGNQPQHF.

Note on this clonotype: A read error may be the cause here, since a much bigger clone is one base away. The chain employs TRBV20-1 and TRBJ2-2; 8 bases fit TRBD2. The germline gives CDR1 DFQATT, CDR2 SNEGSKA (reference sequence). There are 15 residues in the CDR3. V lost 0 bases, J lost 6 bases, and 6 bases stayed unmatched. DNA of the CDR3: TGCAGTGCTAGAGATTCGGGACTAGGGGCCGGGGAGCTGTTTTTT. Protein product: CSARDSGLGAGELFF.

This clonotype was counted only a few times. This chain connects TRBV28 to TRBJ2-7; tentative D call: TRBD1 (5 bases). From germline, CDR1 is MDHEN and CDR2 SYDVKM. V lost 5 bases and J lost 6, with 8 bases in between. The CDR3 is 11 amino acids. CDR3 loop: CASSVQGEQYF. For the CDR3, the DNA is TGTGCCAGCAGTGTGCAGGGCGAGCAGTACTTC.

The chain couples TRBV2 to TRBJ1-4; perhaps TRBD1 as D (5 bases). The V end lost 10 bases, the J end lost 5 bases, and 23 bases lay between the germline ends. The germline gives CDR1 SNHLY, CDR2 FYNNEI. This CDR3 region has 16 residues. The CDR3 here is CATRRGPSTANEKLFF. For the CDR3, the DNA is TGTGCCACCAGGAGGGGACCCAGCACAGCAAATGAAAAACTGTTTTTT.

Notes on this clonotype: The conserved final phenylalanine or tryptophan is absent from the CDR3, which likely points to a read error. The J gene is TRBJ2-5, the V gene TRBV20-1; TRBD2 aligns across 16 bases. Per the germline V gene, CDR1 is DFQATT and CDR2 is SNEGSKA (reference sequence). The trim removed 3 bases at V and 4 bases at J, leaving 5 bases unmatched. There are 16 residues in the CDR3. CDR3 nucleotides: TGCAGTGCTAGGGGGACTAGCGGGAGGGGCGGAGAGACCCAGTACTGC. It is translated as CSARGTSGRGGETQYC.

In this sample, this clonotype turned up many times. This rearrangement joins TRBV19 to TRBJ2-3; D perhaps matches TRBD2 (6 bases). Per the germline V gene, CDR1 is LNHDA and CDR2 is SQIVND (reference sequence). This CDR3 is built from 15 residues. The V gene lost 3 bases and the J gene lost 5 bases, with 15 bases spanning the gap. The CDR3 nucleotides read TGTGCCAGTAGTATTATTGGAGGGGTGGGAGATACGCAGTATTTT. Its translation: CASSIIGGVGDTQYF.

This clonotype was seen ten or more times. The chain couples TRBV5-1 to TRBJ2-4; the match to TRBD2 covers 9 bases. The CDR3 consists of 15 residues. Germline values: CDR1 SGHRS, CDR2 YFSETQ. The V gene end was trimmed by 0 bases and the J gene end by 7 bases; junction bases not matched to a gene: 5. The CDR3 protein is CASSLVAGVSNIQYF. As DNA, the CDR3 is TGCGCCAGCAGCTTGGTAGCGGGGGTCTCGAACATTCAGTACTTC.

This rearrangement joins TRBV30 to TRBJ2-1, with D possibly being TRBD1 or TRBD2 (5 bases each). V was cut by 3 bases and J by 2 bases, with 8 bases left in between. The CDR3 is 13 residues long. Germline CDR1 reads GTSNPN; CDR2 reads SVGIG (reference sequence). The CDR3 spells CAWSQGAYNEQFF. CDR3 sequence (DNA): TGTGCCTGGAGCCAGGGAGCCTACAATGAGCAGTTCTTC.

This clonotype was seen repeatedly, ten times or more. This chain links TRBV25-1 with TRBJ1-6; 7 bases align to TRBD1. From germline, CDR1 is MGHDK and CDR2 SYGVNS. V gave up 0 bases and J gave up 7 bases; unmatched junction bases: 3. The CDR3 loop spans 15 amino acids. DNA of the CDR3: TGTGCCAGCAGTGAATACAAGGGACAGAATTCACCCCTCCACTTT. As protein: CASSEYKGQNSPLHF.

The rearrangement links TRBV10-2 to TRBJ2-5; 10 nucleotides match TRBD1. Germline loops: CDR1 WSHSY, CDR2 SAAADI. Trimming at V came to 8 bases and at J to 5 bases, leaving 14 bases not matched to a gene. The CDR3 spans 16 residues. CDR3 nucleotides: TGCGCCAGCTCGTATAGTTCGGACAGGGGGGTTGAGACCCAGTACTTC. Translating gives CASSYSSDRGVETQYF.

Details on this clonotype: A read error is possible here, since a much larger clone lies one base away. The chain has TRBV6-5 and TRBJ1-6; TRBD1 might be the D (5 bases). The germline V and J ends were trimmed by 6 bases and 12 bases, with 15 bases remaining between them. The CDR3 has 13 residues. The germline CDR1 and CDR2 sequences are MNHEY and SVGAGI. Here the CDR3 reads CASRNHGGLPLHF. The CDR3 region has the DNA TGTGCCAGCAGGAACCATGGGGGATTACCCCTCCACTTT.

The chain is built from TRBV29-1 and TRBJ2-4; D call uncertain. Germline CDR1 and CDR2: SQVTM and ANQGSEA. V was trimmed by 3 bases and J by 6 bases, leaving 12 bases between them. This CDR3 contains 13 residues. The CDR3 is CSVEKAETNIQYF. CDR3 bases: TGCAGCGTTGAGAAGGCGGAAACAAACATTCAGTACTTC.

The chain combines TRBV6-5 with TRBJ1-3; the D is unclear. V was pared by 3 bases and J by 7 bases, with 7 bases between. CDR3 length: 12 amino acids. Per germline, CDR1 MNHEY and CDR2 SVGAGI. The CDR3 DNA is TGTGCCAGCAGTTATACGTGGAACACCATATATTTT. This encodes CASSYTWNTIYF.

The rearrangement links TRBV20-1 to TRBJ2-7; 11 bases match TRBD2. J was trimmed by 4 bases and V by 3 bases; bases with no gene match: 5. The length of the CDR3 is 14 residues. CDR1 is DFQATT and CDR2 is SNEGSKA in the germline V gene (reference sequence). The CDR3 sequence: CSARAGTSGYEQYF. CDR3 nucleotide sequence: TGCAGTGCTAGGGCCGGGACTAGCGGATACGAGCAGTACTTC.

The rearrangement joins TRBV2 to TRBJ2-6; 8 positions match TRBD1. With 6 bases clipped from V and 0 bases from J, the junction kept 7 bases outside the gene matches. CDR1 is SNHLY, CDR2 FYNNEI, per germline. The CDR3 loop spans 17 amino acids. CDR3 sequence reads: CASRSQGASSGANVLTF. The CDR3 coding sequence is TGTGCCAGCAGAAGCCAGGGGGCGAGCTCTGGGGCCAACGTCCTGACTTTC.

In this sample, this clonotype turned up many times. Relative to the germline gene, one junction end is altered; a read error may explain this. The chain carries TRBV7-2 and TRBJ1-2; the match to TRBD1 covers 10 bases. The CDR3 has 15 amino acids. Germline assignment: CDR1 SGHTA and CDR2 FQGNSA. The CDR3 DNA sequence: TGTGCCAGCAGCTTAGTTGGGACAGGGGTCGGAGGCTACCCCTTC. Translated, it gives CASSLVGTGVGGYPF. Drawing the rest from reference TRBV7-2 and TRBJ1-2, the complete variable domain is GAGVSQSPSNKVTEKGKDVELRCDPISGHTALYWYRQSLGQGLEFLIYFQGNSAPDKSGLPSDRFSAERTGGSVSTLTIQRTQQEDSAVYLCASSLVGTGVGGYPFGSGTRLTVV.

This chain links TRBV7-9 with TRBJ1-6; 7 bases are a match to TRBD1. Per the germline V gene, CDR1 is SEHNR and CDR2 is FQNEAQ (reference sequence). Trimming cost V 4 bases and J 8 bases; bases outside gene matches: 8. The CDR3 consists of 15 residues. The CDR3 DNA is TGTGCCAGCAGCTCAAGGACAGGCCTTGATTCACCCCTCCACTTT. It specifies CASSSRTGLDSPLHF.

This CDR3 reads CSLDLGISYNEQFF. Here the CDR3 DNA reads TGCAGCTTAGACCTAGGGATCTCCTACAATGAGCAGTTCTTC. The V gene is TRBV29-1, the J gene TRBJ2-1; unclear D gene. The CDR3 sequence is 14 residues long. Trimming removed 8 bases from V and 0 bases from J, with 14 bases in between. CDR1 and CDR2 from the germline V gene are SQVTM and ANQGSEA.

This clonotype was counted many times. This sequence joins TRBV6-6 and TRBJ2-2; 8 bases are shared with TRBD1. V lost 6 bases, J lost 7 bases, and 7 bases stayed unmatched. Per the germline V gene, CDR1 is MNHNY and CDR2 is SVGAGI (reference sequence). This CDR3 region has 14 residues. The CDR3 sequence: CASSKTGEGGELFF. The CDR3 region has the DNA TGTGCCAGCAGCAAGACAGGGGAAGGCGGGGAGCTGTTTTTT.

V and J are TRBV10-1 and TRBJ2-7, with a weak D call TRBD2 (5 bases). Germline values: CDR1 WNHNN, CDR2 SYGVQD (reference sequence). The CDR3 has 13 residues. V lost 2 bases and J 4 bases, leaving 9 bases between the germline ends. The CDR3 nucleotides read TGCGCCAGCAGTGAGATTAGCGAATACGAGCAGTACTTC. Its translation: CASSEISEYEQYF.